This T cell receptor beta chain was documented in a study of identical twins (TCRdb year 2016). Context from the whole study: To test whether fetal clonotypes persist, this study deep-sequenced TCR alpha and beta repertoires from monozygotic twins, from unrelated adults of various ages, and from cord blood. To rule out contamination, the twin experiments were replicated at different times with different library preparation protocols. Overall study results and their limits: In monozygotic twins, out-of-frame TCR alpha sharing was systematically underestimated by recombination models, although the models agreed with sharing between unrelated individuals. Invariant T cells such as MAIT and iNKT could partly confound zero-insertion analyses, although diverse VJ usage argued against such confounding for most clonotypes. Excess twin sharing in beta out-of-frame sequences was weaker because fewer shared sequences lowered the signal-to-noise ratio. Because the same donors could not be followed over many years, the conclusions depended on cross-sectional statistical analysis. Abundant cord blood beta clonotypes carried fewer insertions; young adult naive repertoires showed a weaker similar trend, while memory repertoires showed none. Compared with coincidental sharing between unrelated individuals, out-of-frame TCR alpha sequences shared between twins had an excess of sequences with low generation probability.

V and J are truncated by 2 bases and 4 bases respectively, leaving an intervening sequence of 5 bases. According to the germline V gene, CDR1 reads MNHEY and CDR2 reads SVGAGI. There are 13 amino acids in the CDR3, from cysteine to phenylalanine inclusive. Just CDR3 DNA is preserved here, 39 bases in frame from base 1. Library construction relied on 5' RACE. The sequencing machine was an Illumina HiSeq 2000. Template switching added a universal primer binding site, and the final cDNA carried a unique molecular identifier that allowed TCR cDNA molecules to be counted accurately. Specific primers in the conserved constant-segment region were used to synthesize first-strand cDNA for TCR alpha and beta chains. To control for contamination, every cDNA library carried two barcodes: a SMART-Mk sample barcode plus Illumina barcodes. TruSeq adapter sequences and Illumina sample barcodes were added in two successive PCR steps. The TCR alpha and beta cDNA libraries were sequenced on the Illumina HiSeq platform using custom primers. The paper's data handling went like this. Unique molecular identifiers were extracted from raw reads with MiGEC, and CDR3 positions were determined with MiXCR. Recombination models were inferred per individual with the repgenHMM and IGoR tools using an EM algorithm. The analysis of shared clonotypes was done with the tcR package in R, with sharing normalized by the product of cloneset sizes. To study raw recombination without the effects of thymic and clonal selection, out-of-frame nonproductive sequences were analyzed. TCRdb ran its own pipeline on the public reads, namely fastp trimming at Q25 and MiXCR clone calling, and kept in-frame beta chains. Here each entry gathers all rows of one CDR3 protein and keeps the most common genes and DNA. These V and J calls originate from TCRdb's pipeline instead of the authors' own analysis. This sample is represented by about 890,000 distinct CDR3 sequences; over 9% of them were singletons. The top ten constitute around 1.6% of the sample.

All donors were healthy Caucasians. Three pairs of female monozygotic twins, all aged about 18 to 30 years, were included in the twin cohort. RNA for TCR libraries was isolated from peripheral blood mononuclear cells. Regarding this clonotype: There is no known antigen for this receptor. Within one base of it there is no much larger clone, and no base qualities were kept.

This same sample was also part of a study on yellow fever vaccine responses in identical twins. As noted in the second study: According to the authors, the vaccine-induced T cell response in identical twins seemed to be partly convergent and partly specific to each individual. Focusing on identical twins, the study followed the T cell clones that responded to the vaccine, and did so with precision.

The sequenced material came from PBMCs. The sequence is built from TRBV6-5 and TRBJ2-2; no D gene can be assigned with confidence. The sequence came from a woman in her late teens or twenties in good health. The CDR3 in this case is CASSYPATGELFF. The bases read TGTGCCAGCAGTTACCCAGCCACCGGGGAGCTGTTTTTT.